One and the same sample provided the 2 T cell receptor beta chains below, sequenced in a study of blood T cell repertoires in COVID-19. Data came from immunoSEQ multiplex PCR; TCRdb stores just in-frame clones and leaves some out. The data show approximately 150,000 clones, 79% seen once. The source material was PBMCs or T cells enriched from blood (not recorded which). The receptors originated from a woman between 65 and 79 years old in a cohort exposed to, infected with or recovered from COVID-19 (not recorded which).

The rearrangement uses TRBV5-6 and TRBJ1-1; D is perhaps TRBD1 (6 bases). Per the germline V gene, CDR1 is SGHDT and CDR2 is YYEEEE. V shed 3 bases and J shed 2 bases, with 11 bases lying between them. The CDR3 runs 14 residues. The CDR3 is CASSSGGRNTEAFF. The CDR3 nucleotides are TGTGCCAGCAGCTCGGGGGGCAGAAACACTGAAGCTTTCTTT. The complete variable domain, with remaining parts taken from reference TRBV5-6 and TRBJ1-1, reads DAGVTQSPTHLIKTRGQQVTLRCSPKSGHDTVSWYQQALGQGPQFIFQYYEEEERQRGNFPDRFSGHQFPNYSSELNVNALLLGDSALYLCASSSGGRNTEAFFGQGTRLTVV.

The genes are TRBV11-3 and TRBJ1-6, with D unresolved. Germline V gene sequence: CDR1 SGHNT, CDR2 YENEEA. CDR3 length: 14 residues. V dropped 2 bases and J dropped 6 bases, with 8 bases sitting between them. CDR3 region: CASSLRRGNSPLHF. CDR3 DNA sequence: TGTGCCAGCAGCTTACGGCGGGGTAATTCACCCCTCCACTTT.